This is a list of T cell receptor beta chains from one sample in a study of cytomegalovirus exposure and HLA in healthy donors. The protocol was immunoSEQ multiplex PCR, while the TCRdb copy is restricted to in-frame clones and leaves out a portion. The sample includes about 60,000 clones, about 73% of them seen just once. Sequencing used PBMCs. The receptors were sampled from a woman aged 60-70 years in good health and CMV-seropositive. Both conserved end residues are trimmed from each CDR3.

v_gene: TRBV4-3
j_gene: TRBJ2-1
CDR3aa: ASSHSPGSYNEQF

v_gene: TRBV7-2
j_gene: TRBJ2-1
CDR3aa: ASSLAAGYNEQF

v_gene: TRBV7-9
j_gene: TRBJ1-6
CDR3aa: ASTRGGVDSPLH

v_gene: TRBV13
j_gene: TRBJ1-2
CDR3aa: ASSRTGTGEEANYGYT

v_gene: TRBV7-9
j_gene: TRBJ1-2
CDR3aa: ASSETGGAYGYT

v_gene: TRBV27
j_gene: TRBJ2-5
CDR3aa: ASSYADRRQTQY

v_gene: TRBV2
j_gene: TRBJ2-5
CDR3aa: ASNLWGDRGETQY

v_gene: TRBV2
j_gene: TRBJ1-2
CDR3aa: ASSGQGHYGYT

v_gene: TRBV2
j_gene: TRBJ1-6
CDR3aa: ASSVGDSPLH

v_gene: TRBV19
j_gene: TRBJ2-3
CDR3aa: ASKVTGPSWDSTQY

v_gene: TRBV7-2
j_gene: TRBJ1-1
CDR3aa: ASSPDRGRTEAF

v_gene: TRBV7-9
j_gene: TRBJ1-2
CDR3aa: ASSLAPQGYT

v_gene: TRBV2
j_gene: TRBJ1-5
CDR3aa: ASSDQQGSQPQH

v_gene: TRBV7-2
j_gene: TRBJ2-7
CDR3aa: ASSWTGGISYEQY

v_gene: TRBV13
j_gene: TRBJ1-2
CDR3aa: ASSLGRGAHGYT

v_gene: TRBV28
j_gene: .
CDR3aa: ASSSRVPPYEQY

v_gene: TRBV9
j_gene: TRBJ1-1
CDR3aa: ASSPPGGWNTEAF

v_gene: TRBV7-3
j_gene: TRBJ2-7
CDR3aa: ASSLSLAAGYEQY

v_gene: TRBV10-3
j_gene: TRBJ1-2
CDR3aa: AIRNTLTGGYYGYT

v_gene: TRBV6-5
j_gene: TRBJ1-1
CDR3aa: ASSYPRTGGVTEAF

v_gene: TRBV5-1
j_gene: TRBJ1-1
CDR3aa: ASSPGLMNTEAF

v_gene: TRBV11-3
j_gene: TRBJ1-1
CDR3aa: ASSLDREREAF

v_gene: TRBV5-4
j_gene: TRBJ1-2
CDR3aa: ASSLVLAGDNGGYT

v_gene: TRBV11-2
j_gene: TRBJ1-1
CDR3aa: ASSPMTGTYTEAF

v_gene: TRBV7-9
j_gene: TRBJ1-6
CDR3aa: ASSLAFPGNSPLH

v_gene: TRBV6-5
j_gene: TRBJ1-3
CDR3aa: ASTLDGGSGNTIY

v_gene: TRBV28
j_gene: TRBJ1-2
CDR3aa: ASSADRGSGYGYT

v_gene: TRBV18
j_gene: TRBJ1-1
CDR3aa: ASSPDAGNTEAF

v_gene: TRBV7-2
j_gene: TRBJ2-7
CDR3aa: ASSLSVRQVSYEQY

v_gene: TRBV10-3
j_gene: TRBJ2-4
CDR3aa: AISPTARGENIQY

v_gene: TRBV7-2
j_gene: TRBJ1-1
CDR3aa: ASSSFFGGTEAF

v_gene: TRBV5-1
j_gene: TRBJ2-3
CDR3aa: ASSARGASTDTQY

v_gene: TRBV5-5
j_gene: TRBJ2-2
CDR3aa: ASKTERGGTGELF

v_gene: TRBV10-3
j_gene: TRBJ1-2
CDR3aa: AISESAGTGLFYGYT

v_gene: TRBV7-6
j_gene: TRBJ2-5
CDR3aa: ASSLAGAGGHETQY

v_gene: TRBV4-3
j_gene: TRBJ1-4
CDR3aa: ASSARPTSAGTGMKLF

v_gene: TRBV7-9
j_gene: TRBJ2-7
CDR3aa: SSSLEFGGAPYEQY

v_gene: TRBV18
j_gene: TRBJ1-1
CDR3aa: ASRGTGGNTEAF

v_gene: TRBV30
j_gene: TRBJ1-2
CDR3aa: AWSYRYGYT

v_gene: TRBV30
j_gene: TRBJ2-1
CDR3aa: AWSAEGLAGVEQF

v_gene: TRBV4-1
j_gene: TRBJ2-5
CDR3aa: ASSQGSGGYQETQY

v_gene: TRBV5-5
j_gene: TRBJ2-2
CDR3aa: ASSPLGGQGTGELF

v_gene: TRBV6-1
j_gene: TRBJ2-1
CDR3aa: ASSDLHQNRAEQF

v_gene: TRBV11-2
j_gene: TRBJ1-3
CDR3aa: ASSLGTGDGNTIY

v_gene: TRBV29-1
j_gene: TRBJ1-1
CDR3aa: SGLDSTEAF

v_gene: TRBV4-1
j_gene: TRBJ2-2
CDR3aa: ASSLPGQGFSPNTGELF

v_gene: TRBV6-5
j_gene: TRBJ1-2
CDR3aa: ASSPQDRIKGGYT

v_gene: TRBV4-2
j_gene: TRBJ2-7
CDR3aa: ASSLLTGGEQY

v_gene: TRBV29-1
j_gene: TRBJ1-1
CDR3aa: SVSQGGPNTEAF

v_gene: TRBV11-3
j_gene: TRBJ2-1
CDR3aa: ASARAGASYNEQF

v_gene: TRBV4-3
j_gene: TRBJ2-7
CDR3aa: ASSQTRDIRSQPTSYEQY

v_gene: TRBV4-3
j_gene: TRBJ1-6
CDR3aa: ASSQDRVNSPLH

v_gene: TRBV5-1
j_gene: TRBJ2-5
CDR3aa: ASSNFPGSGETQY

v_gene: TRBV30
j_gene: TRBJ1-2
CDR3aa: AWSVLRGRIKGYT

v_gene: TRBV28
j_gene: TRBJ1-4
CDR3aa: ASTPGGGWQKLF

v_gene: TRBV7-2
j_gene: TRBJ2-7
CDR3aa: ASSLQTVSYEQY

v_gene: TRBV29-1
j_gene: TRBJ1-6
CDR3aa: SVEHTEGTGGYSPLH

v_gene: TRBV7-2
j_gene: TRBJ1-1
CDR3aa: ASSQATGTGEAF

v_gene: TRBV5-1
j_gene: TRBJ2-4
CDR3aa: ASSLAGENIQY

v_gene: TRBV10-3
j_gene: TRBJ1-2
CDR3aa: AIKDSVLGYT